This T cell receptor (beta chain) is from a study of OX40 agonist ivuxolimab in advanced cancers. TCRdb's copy holds only in-frame clones and misses some; the assay was immunoSEQ multiplex PCR. The table has tens of thousands of clones, about 90% seen once; the top ten hold about 9.4%. Sequenced here: CD4+ or CD8+ T cells sorted from blood, sampled in a trial of the OX40 agonist ivuxolimab. This receptor was obtained from an adult with an advanced solid tumor such as melanoma, head and neck, liver or kidney cancer.

CDR3 DNA: TGTGCCACCAGCGAGGGACAGGGATTAAACTACGAGCAGTACTTC. It specifies CATSEGQGLNYEQYF. J is TRBJ2-7 and V is TRBV15; 9 bases match TRBD1. J gave up 3 bases and V 5 bases, and 8 bases lay outside the gene matches. The CDR3 is made up of 15 amino acids. CDR1 and CDR2 (germline): LNHNV, YYDKDF (reference sequence). The whole variable domain, remainder taken from reference TRBV15 and TRBJ2-7, is DAMVIQNPRYQVTQFGKPVTLSCSQTLNHNVMYWYQQKSSQAPKLLFHYYDKDFNNEADTPDNFQSRRPNTSFCFLDIRSPGLGDTAMYLCATSEGQGLNYEQYFGPGTRLTVT.